This TCR beta chain derives from a study of T cells in Graves' hyperthyroidism and ophthalmopathy. Study observations and caveats: Patients with ophthalmopathy were separated from those with stable hyperthyroidism by a 13 V-J model. Appearing also in blood were most of the thyroid clonotypes expanded above 0.001.

As to this clonotype: Antigen: not known.

Using RNA transcripts as the source, TCR beta CDR3 regions were amplified. The TCR CDR3 first-round RT-PCR relied on the HTBI primer set. TCRdb analysed the multiplex PCR reads with MiXCR anew, one entry per CDR3 protein. The data hold about 710,000 distinct CDR3 sequences, with about a sixth observed a single time. Diagnosing involved the use of clinical symptoms, serum thyroxine and TRAb, thyroid ultrasound and orbital computed tomography. The sequenced material came from blood. This sequence was found in a man between 18 and 29 years old with Graves' hyperthyroidism.

CDR3: CATRDRRRNQPQHF. The CDR3 nucleotides are TGTGCCACCCGGGACCGACGCCGGAATCAGCCCCAGCATTTT. The rearrangement joins TRBV6-1 to TRBJ1-5; perhaps TRBD1 as D (5 bases). Germline CDR1 MNHNS, CDR2 SASEGT. CDR3 length: 14 amino acids. Trimming left V 10 bases short and J 4 bases short, with 17 bases between.